The sequence of this T cell receptor beta chain was determined in a study of cytomegalovirus exposure and HLA in healthy donors. Study-wide points: According to a subsequent analysis, TCR clusters identified in the first cohort showed a tendency to co-occur across the 120 or so validation repertoires.

A word on this clone: Its antigen is not known.

Assay used: immunoSEQ multiplex PCR; TCRdb lists only in-frame clones, some missing. The table has hundreds of thousands of clones, over 65% seen once. Germline V CDR1 and CDR2: GTSNPN, SVGIG (reference sequence). The CDR3 is made up of 14 amino acids. V was clipped by 2 bases and J by 5 bases; unmatched bases: 8. The chain carries TRBV30 and TRBJ2-5; TRBD1 matches 7 bases. The sample was PBMCs. This sequence originates from a woman younger than 30 in good health and CMV-seronegative. The DNA of the CDR3 is TGTGCCTGGAGTAGGGGTCAGGGGGTGGAGACCCAGTACTTC. It encodes CAWSRGQGVETQYF.